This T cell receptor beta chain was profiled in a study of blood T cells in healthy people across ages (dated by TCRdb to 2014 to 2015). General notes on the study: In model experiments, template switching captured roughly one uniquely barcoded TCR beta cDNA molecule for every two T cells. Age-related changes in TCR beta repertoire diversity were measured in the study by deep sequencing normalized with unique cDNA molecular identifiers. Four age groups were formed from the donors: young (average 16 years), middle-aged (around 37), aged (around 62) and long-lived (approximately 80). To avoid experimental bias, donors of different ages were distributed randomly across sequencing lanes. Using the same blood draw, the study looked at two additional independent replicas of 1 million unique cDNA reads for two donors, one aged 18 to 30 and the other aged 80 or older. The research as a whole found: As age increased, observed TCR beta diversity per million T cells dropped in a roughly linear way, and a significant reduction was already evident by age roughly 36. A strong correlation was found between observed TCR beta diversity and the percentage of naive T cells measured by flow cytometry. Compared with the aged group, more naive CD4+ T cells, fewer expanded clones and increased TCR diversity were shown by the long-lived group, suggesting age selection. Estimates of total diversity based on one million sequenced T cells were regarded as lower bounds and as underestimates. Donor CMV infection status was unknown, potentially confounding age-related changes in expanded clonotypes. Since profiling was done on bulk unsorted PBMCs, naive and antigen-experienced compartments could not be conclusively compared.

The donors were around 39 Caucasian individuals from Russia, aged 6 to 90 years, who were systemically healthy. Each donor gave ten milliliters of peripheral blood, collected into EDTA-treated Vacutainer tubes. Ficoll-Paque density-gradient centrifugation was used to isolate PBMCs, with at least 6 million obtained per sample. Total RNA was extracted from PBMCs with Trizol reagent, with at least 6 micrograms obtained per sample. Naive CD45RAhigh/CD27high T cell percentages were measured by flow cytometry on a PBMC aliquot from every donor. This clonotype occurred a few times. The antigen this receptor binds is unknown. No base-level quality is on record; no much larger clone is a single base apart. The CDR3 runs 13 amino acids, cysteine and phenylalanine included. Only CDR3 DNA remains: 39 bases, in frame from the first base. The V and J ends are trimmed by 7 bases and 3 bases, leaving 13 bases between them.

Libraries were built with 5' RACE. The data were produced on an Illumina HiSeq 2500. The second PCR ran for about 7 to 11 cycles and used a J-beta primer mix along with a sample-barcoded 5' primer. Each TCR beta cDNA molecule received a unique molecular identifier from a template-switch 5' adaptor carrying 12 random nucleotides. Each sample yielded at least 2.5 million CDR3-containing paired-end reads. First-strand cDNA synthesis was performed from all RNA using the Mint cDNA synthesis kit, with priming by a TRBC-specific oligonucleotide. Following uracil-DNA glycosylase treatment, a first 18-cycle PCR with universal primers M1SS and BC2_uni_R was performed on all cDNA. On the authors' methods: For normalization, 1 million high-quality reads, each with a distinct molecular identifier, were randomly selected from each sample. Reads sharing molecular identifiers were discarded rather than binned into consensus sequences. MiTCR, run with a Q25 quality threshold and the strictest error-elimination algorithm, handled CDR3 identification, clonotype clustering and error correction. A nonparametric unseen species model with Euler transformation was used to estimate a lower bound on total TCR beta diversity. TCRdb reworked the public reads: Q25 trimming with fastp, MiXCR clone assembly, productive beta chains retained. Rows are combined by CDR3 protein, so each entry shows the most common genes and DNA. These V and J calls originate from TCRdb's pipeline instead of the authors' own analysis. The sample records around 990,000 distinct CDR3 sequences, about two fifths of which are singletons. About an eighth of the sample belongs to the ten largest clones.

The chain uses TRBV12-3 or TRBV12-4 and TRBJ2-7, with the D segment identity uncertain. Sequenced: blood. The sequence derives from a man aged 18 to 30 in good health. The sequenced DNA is TGTGCCAGCACCCAGAGTGGGCGCTACGAGCAGTACTTC. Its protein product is CASTQSGRYEQYF.